The rows below give T cell receptor beta chains drawn from one sample of a study of T cell changes during pregnancy in multiple sclerosis. TCRdb keeps only in-frame clones here, not all; method: immunoSEQ multiplex PCR. The table records fewer than 40,000 clones, 85% to 90% of them present only once. The sample consisted of CD8+ T cells from peripheral blood mononuclear cells, taken in the second trimester of pregnancy. These receptors came from a female donor with multiple sclerosis, enrolled in a pregnancy study. Each CDR3 is given with its conserved first and last residue. Each record gives: CDR3 DNA, CDR3 protein, D gene, J gene, V gene, clone size. D genes are given only for firm matches. For some rows the clone size is stated as once, few or many, or as a class when expanded; others skip it.

TGTGCCAGCAGTTTACCTGGCAGGGGGAATGAGCAGTTCTTC	CASSLPGRGNEQFF	TRBD1	TRBJ2-1	TRBV27	.
TGTGCCAGCAGCTTAGGGGACAGCAGCTTAAACTATGGCTACACCTTC	CASSLGDSSLNYGYTF	TRBD1	TRBJ1-2	TRBV7-9	.
TGTGCCAGCAGCTCAATGACTAGCGGGAGGGCCACAGATACGCAGTATTTT	CASSSMTSGRATDTQYF	TRBD2	TRBJ2-3	TRBV11-2	.
TGTGCCAGCAGCGATAGCGGGGGGGCGGGGAATGAGCAGTTCTTC	CASSDSGGAGNEQFF	TRBD2	TRBJ2-1	TRBV7-3	.
TGTGCCAGCAGCTCCGGGACACACAACTATGGCTACACCTTC	CASSSGTHNYGYTF	.	TRBJ1-2	TRBV5-6	.
TGTGCCAGTAGTCCCGGGACAGGGCTCTGGACTGAAGCTTTCTTT	CASSPGTGLWTEAFF	TRBD1	TRBJ1-1	TRBV19	.
TGTGCCAGTAGTCTCACAGGGGGAAGCTACAATGAGCAGTTCTTC	CASSLTGGSYNEQFF	TRBD1	TRBJ2-1	TRBV19	.
TGTGCCAGCAGCGATGGACAGAGTCCCTCCTACGAGCAGTACTTC	CASSDGQSPSYEQYF	.	TRBJ2-7	TRBV9	.
TGTGCCAGCCTACCCCGGGGGACTGCCTCCTACAATGAGCAGTTCTTC	CASLPRGTASYNEQFF	.	TRBJ2-1	TRBV28	.
TGTGCCAGCAGTTTCGGACCGCGGGAGTATTTT	CASSFGPREYF	.	TRBJ2-3	TRBV6-5	.
TGTGCCAGCACCGACCATCGAGGTGGGCAGTTCTTC	CASTDHRGGQFF	.	TRBJ2-1	TRBV11-2	.
TGTGCCAGCAGCTTAGTACCCCTCAGCGTAGAGCAGTACTTC	CASSLVPLSVEQYF	.	TRBJ2-7	TRBV7-2	.
TGCGCCAGCAGTGGGCCGTGGGCGGGGGCCACAGATACACAGTATTTT	CASSGPWAGATDTQYF	.	TRBJ2-3	TRBV10-1	.
TGTGCCACCAGAGATAGCGAATCTTGGGACAGCGCTCAAGATGGCTACACCTTC	CATRDSESWDSAQDGYTF	TRBD1	TRBJ1-2	TRBV15	few
TGTGCCATCAGTGATGAACTCTCTGGAAACACCATATATTTT	CAISDELSGNTIYF	.	TRBJ1-3	TRBV10-3	.
TGTGCCAGCAGTTACGGGACTAGTGGATTGTACAATGAGCAGTTCTTC	CASSYGTSGLYNEQFF	TRBD2	TRBJ2-1	TRBV6-5	.
TGTGCCAGCAGTTTGTTGCGGGGGGCCAGAAATGGCTACACCTTC	CASSLLRGARNGYTF	.	TRBJ1-2	TRBV27	.
TGTGCCAGCAGCTCCAGCGGGAGTTTTAGGTCCTACAATGAGCAGTTCTTC	CASSSSGSFRSYNEQFF	TRBD2	TRBJ2-1	TRBV9	.
TGCACCAGCTCGGGACTAGCGGGAGGCATCGAGCAGTACTTC	CTSSGLAGGIEQYF	TRBD2	TRBJ2-7	TRBV5-1	.
TGTGCCAGCAGCAGGGACTCGGACACTGAAGCTTTCTTT	CASSRDSDTEAFF	.	TRBJ1-1	TRBV27	.
TGTGCCAGCAGTTTAGCCAGGGGTACTGAAGCTTTCTTT	CASSLARGTEAFF	.	TRBJ1-1	TRBV27	.
TGTGCCAGCAGCTTAGGTTGGAGCTCCTACAATGAGCAGTTCTTC	CASSLGWSSYNEQFF	.	TRBJ2-1	TRBV11-3	.
TGTGCCAGCAGCCCGGGACAGCTCTCCTACGAGCAGTACTTC	CASSPGQLSYEQYF	TRBD1	TRBJ2-7	TRBV5-6	.
TGTGCCAGCAGTTTATGGGGGAGCTCCTACGAGCAGTACTTC	CASSLWGSSYEQYF	.	TRBJ2-7	TRBV28	.
TGTGCCAGCAGCTTAGCGCTCCGGACCGGGGAGCTGTTTTTT	CASSLALRTGELFF	.	TRBJ2-2	TRBV7-9	.
TGTGCCAGCAGTTGGGGCGGGAAGAATCAGCCCCAGCATTTT	CASSWGGKNQPQHF	.	TRBJ1-5	TRBV28	.
TGTGCCAGCAGTTTACAGGGGAGGGCTAGCACAGATACGCAGTATTTT	CASSLQGRASTDTQYF	.	TRBJ2-3	TRBV27	.
TGTGCCAGCAGCGCCGAACCGGGACTAGAAGCGGGCGAGCAGTACTTC	CASSAEPGLEAGEQYF	TRBD2	TRBJ2-7	TRBV9	once
TGTGCCAGCAGTGAGACTAGCGGGGGGTCGATTTCCTACAATGAGCAGTTCTTC	CASSETSGGSISYNEQFF	TRBD2	TRBJ2-1	TRBV2	.
TGTGCCAGCAGTTACCCCGGGAGTGAGCAGTTCTTC	CASSYPGSEQFF	.	TRBJ2-1	TRBV6-6	.
TGTGCCATCAGTGACCGCCACAGGGCGATTAACACTGAAGCTTTCTTT	CAISDRHRAINTEAFF	.	TRBJ1-1	TRBV10-3	.